A selection of T cell receptor beta chains follows, all from one sample in a study of blood T cell repertoires in COVID-19. Assay: immunoSEQ multiplex PCR; the TCRdb copy retains only in-frame clones and omits some. Of 70,000 or so clones listed, just under 80% are singletons. Sequencing used peripheral blood. The receptors here all came from a human donor in a cohort sampled during active COVID-19. Each CDR3 is given with its conserved first and last residue. D genes are given only for firm matches. Rows may omit the clone size; those that give it use once, few, many or a size class.

TRBV10-1	-	TRBJ2-3	-	CASSEGGLSDTQYF	TGCGCCAGCAGTGAGGGGGGACTCTCAGATACGCAGTATTTT
TRBV5-4	-	TRBJ1-3	few	CASSLFGGNTIYF	TGTGCCAGCAGCTTGTTCGGTGGAAACACCATATATTTT
TRBV7-2	-	TRBJ2-5	-	CASSVDSWETQYF	TGTGCCAGCAGCGTAGACAGCTGGGAGACCCAGTACTTC
TRBV7-8	TRBD1	TRBJ2-3	-	CASSLGPQGIGTDTQYF	TGTGCCAGCAGCTTAGGCCCACAGGGGATAGGCACAGATACGCAGTATTTT
TRBV5-1	TRBD1	TRBJ1-5	-	CASPPGTGGPQHF	TGCGCCAGCCCTCCCGGGACAGGGGGGCCCCAGCATTTT
TRBV6-1	TRBD2	TRBJ2-5	-	CASSEGGGETQYF	TGTGCCAGCAGTGAAGGGGGGGGAGAGACCCAGTACTTC
TRBV6-6	-	TRBJ2-5	-	CASSPNRETQYF	TGTGCCAGCAGCCCGAATCGGGAGACCCAGTACTTC
TRBV14	TRBD2	TRBJ2-1	few	CASSQGRLAGNNEQFF	TGTGCCAGCAGCCAAGGTCGGCTAGCGGGGAACAATGAGCAGTTCTTC
TRBV27	TRBD2	TRBJ2-1	-	CASSPISGGYNEQFF	TGTGCCAGCAGTCCGATTAGCGGGGGGTACAATGAGCAGTTCTTC
TRBV6-2/TRBV6-3	TRBD2	TRBJ2-1	-	CASSLWTSGRDNEQFF	TGTGCCAGCAGTCTATGGACTAGCGGGAGGGACAATGAGCAGTTCTTC
TRBV27	TRBD1	TRBJ2-7	-	CASSFSRTGGVDEQYF	TGTGCCAGCAGTTTCTCCCGGACAGGGGGCGTCGACGAGCAGTACTTC
TRBV10-3	-	TRBJ1-2	once	CATDGGNGYTF	TGTGCCACAGACGGGGGGAATGGCTACACCTTC
TRBV18	-	TRBJ2-3	-	CASSPPNKAQYF	TGTGCCAGCTCACCACCAAACAAAGCGCAGTATTTT
TRBV27	TRBD2	TRBJ2-3	-	CASSPGGGDTQYF	TGTGCCAGCAGCCCGGGAGGAGGAGATACGCAGTATTTT
TRBV11-2	-	TRBJ2-3	once	CASSDLGGGTDTQYF	TGTGCCAGCAGCGACTTGGGAGGAGGGACAGATACGCAGTATTTT